This TCR beta chain derives from a study of blood T cells in healthy people across ages. PCR was performed a second time for about 7 to 12 cycles using a sample-barcoded 5' primer and a J-beta primer mix. MiXCR, run by TCRdb on the 5' RACE reads, gives a single entry per CDR3 protein. The data show 600,000 to 850,000 distinct CDR3 sequences, roughly two fifths seen once. This CDR3 spans 12 amino acids. The germline V gene has CDR1 DFQATT and CDR2 SNEGSKA (reference sequence). Between the trimmed V and J ends, which lost 6 bases and 2 bases, there was a span of 7 bases. This clonotype was seen more than once but under ten times. The antigen remains unidentified. Overall study results and limits: Long-lived and aged donors differed, with more naive CD4+ cells and higher diversity in the long-lived.

The J gene is TRBJ2-2, the V gene TRBV20-1; no clear D. The TCR originated in an older woman in good health. The material sequenced was blood. The CDR3 spells CSAWSNTGELFF. The CDR3 coding sequence is TGCAGTGCCTGGAGCAACACCGGGGAGCTGTTTTTT.